This T cell receptor beta chain was recorded in a study of CD8 T cells in Susac syndrome. The CDR3 length is 14 residues. The V gene end was trimmed by 4 bases and the J gene end by 2 bases; junction bases not matched to a gene: 4. Germline CDR1 is SNHLY and CDR2 is FYNNEI. Random hexamers served to reverse transcribe roughly 0.5 to 1 ug RNA. TCRdb used MiXCR to reprocess the immunoSEQ multiplex PCR reads, holding one entry per CDR3 protein. Among about 19,000 distinct CDR3 sequences listed, 85% to 95% were seen once. The chain employs TRBV2 and TRBJ2-7, with 8 bases matching TRBD2. Specimen: CD8+ T cells from PBMCs. The TCR originated in a human donor in good health. CDR3 sequence (DNA): TGTGCCAGCAGTGTTGAGCGGGGGACCTACGAGCAGTACTTC. Protein sequence: CASSVERGTYEQYF.